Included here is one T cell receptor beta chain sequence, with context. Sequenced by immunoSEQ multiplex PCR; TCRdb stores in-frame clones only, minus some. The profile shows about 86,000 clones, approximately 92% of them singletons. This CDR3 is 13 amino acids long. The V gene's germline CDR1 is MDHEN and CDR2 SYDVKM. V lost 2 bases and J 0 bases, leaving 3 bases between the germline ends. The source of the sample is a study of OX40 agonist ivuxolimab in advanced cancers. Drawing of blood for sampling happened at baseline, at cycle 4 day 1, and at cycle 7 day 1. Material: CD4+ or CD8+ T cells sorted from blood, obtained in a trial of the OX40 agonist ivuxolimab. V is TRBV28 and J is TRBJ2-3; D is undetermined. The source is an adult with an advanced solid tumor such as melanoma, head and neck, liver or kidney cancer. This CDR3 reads CASSLGSTDTQYF. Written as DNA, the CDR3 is TGTGCCAGCAGTTTAGGCAGCACAGATACGCAGTATTTT.